This T cell receptor beta chain was captured by sequencing in a study of cytomegalovirus exposure and HLA in healthy donors. Study in general: A later analysis reported the 120 or so validation repertoires used the same platform as the roughly 670 first-cohort repertoires.

The sample holds one count of this clone. Its antigen remains unidentified. The donors belonged to the roughly 130-subject validation cohort, separate from the approximately 700-subject first cohort. J was trimmed by 6 bases and V by 5 bases; bases with no gene match: 5. Looked up from germline, CDR1 is SGHVS and CDR2 is FNYEAQ. CDR3 length equals 14 residues. Study-level findings and limits: A list of more than 150 TCR beta chains associated with cytomegalovirus was given. The classifier reportedly diagnosed cytomegalovirus status with high specificity and sensitivity.

Only in-frame clones appear in the TCRdb table, and some are missing; sequencing was by immunoSEQ multiplex PCR. The repertoire holds some 140,000 clones, with roughly 90% as singletons. The TCR originated in a man aged 18 to 30 in good health and CMV-seronegative. Sequencing was performed on PBMCs. J is TRBJ2-1 and V is TRBV7-6, with 9 bases aligning to TRBD2. The CDR3 loop is CASSAGGPFNEQFF. The CDR3, as DNA: TGTGCCAGCAGCGCGGGGGGGCCCTTCAATGAGCAGTTCTTC.